This T cell receptor (beta chain) is from a study of identical twins (dated by TCRdb to the mid-2010s). Concerning the study at large: TCR alpha and beta repertoires from monozygotic twins, unrelated adults of various ages and cord blood were deep-sequenced to test whether fetal clonotypes persist. Replicate twin experiments were performed at different times using different library preparation protocols to rule out contamination.

The germline V gene (reference sequence) specifies DFQATT as CDR1 and SNEGSKA as CDR2. The CDR3, cysteine through phenylalanine, is 15 amino acids long. CDR3 DNA only is kept here, 45 bases in frame from base 1. Compared with germline, V lacks 2 bases and J lacks 2 bases; bases without a gene match: 5. This clonotype was found many times. Its antigen target is currently unknown. No much larger clone exists at a distance of one base, and base qualities are not known. Receptor libraries were prepared by 5' RACE. TCRdb lists the instrument as Illumina HiSeq 2000. Template switching introduced a universal primer binding site; the final cDNA contained a unique molecular identifier, enabling accurate counting of TCR cDNA molecules. Specific primers in the conserved constant-segment region were used to synthesize first-strand cDNA for the TCR alpha and beta chains. To control for contamination, every cDNA library carried two barcodes: a SMART-Mk sample barcode plus Illumina barcodes. TruSeq adapter sequences, together with Illumina sample barcodes, were added in two successive PCR steps. The Illumina HiSeq platform was used with custom primers to sequence TCR alpha and beta cDNA libraries. Regarding the original processing steps: Raw reads were processed with MiGEC to extract unique molecular identifiers, and MiXCR was used to determine CDR3 positions. For each individual, recombination models were inferred using an EM algorithm with the repgenHMM and IGoR tools. The tcR package in R was used for shared clonotype analysis, with sharing normalized by the product of cloneset sizes. Out-of-frame nonproductive sequences were analyzed to study raw recombination free of thymic and clonal selection effects. Using fastp at Q25 and MiXCR, TCRdb reprocessed the public reads and kept productive beta chains. Entries that share a CDR3 protein sequence are merged under the most common genes and DNA. None of the V and J calls come from the authors' own analysis; TCRdb made them. Counted in this sample were around 250,000 distinct CDR3 sequences; roughly 7% of them appeared once. In total, the top ten clones hold roughly 3.6% of the sample.

Every donor in the study was a healthy Caucasian. The twin cohort comprised three pairs of female monozygotic twins, all aged roughly 18 to 30 years. Miltenyi CD45RO+ enrichment and human naive T-cell isolation kits were used to isolate memory (CD45RO+) and naive T cells from PBMC. The paper's findings and limits, for the study overall: In beta out-of-frame sequences, excess twin sharing was weaker, because having fewer shared sequences lowered the signal-to-noise ratio. In monozygotic twins, out-of-frame TCR alpha sharing was systematically underestimated by recombination models, although the models agreed with sharing between unrelated individuals. Abundant cord blood beta clonotypes had fewer insertions, young adult naive repertoires showed a similar but weaker trend, and memory repertoires showed no such trend. Because the same donors could not be followed over many years, the conclusions depended on cross-sectional statistical analysis. Zero-insertion analyses could be partly confounded by invariant T cells such as MAIT and iNKT, though diverse VJ usage argued against such confounding for most clonotypes. Out-of-frame TCR alpha sequences shared between twins showed an excess of low generation-probability sequences compared with coincidental sharing between unrelated individuals.

The sample was also reused in another study, on yellow fever vaccine responses in identical twins. As noted in the second study: The authors reported that the T cell response to vaccination in identical twins appeared partly convergent and partly personalized. In the study, vaccine-responding T cell clones were precisely tracked in identical twins.

The origin of this receptor is a woman between 18 and 30 years old in good health. The specimen was memory (CD45RO+) T cells sorted from blood. The cell subset or site label of this sample denotes: CD45RO+ enriched T cells. The sequence is built from TRBV20-1 and TRBJ2-5, with 10 central nucleotides matching TRBD2. The sequenced DNA is TGCAGTGCTAGATCTAGCGGGGGAGTTCAAGAGACCCAGTACTTC. The encoded protein is CSARSSGGVQETQYF.